One T cell receptor beta chain is described in this entry. Its target is not known. Some clones are missing from TCRdb's copy, which holds only in-frame ones; the method was immunoSEQ multiplex PCR. The repertoire holds over a million clones, with approximately 98% as singletons. The germline gives CDR1 SGHNT, CDR2 YYREEE (reference sequence). CDR3 length equals 15 residues. Trimming pared 4 bases from V and 0 bases from J, leaving 11 bases between. The sample originates from a study of shared clonotypes between healthy human individuals. Within Nashville, Tennessee resided all donors, each a Caucasian adult. Study-wide results and limits: The study found lower generation probabilities in non-shared clonotypes than in those shared by all four donors.

This sequence originates from a man aged 25-45 years in good health. The chain carries TRBV5-4 and TRBJ1-3; possible D gene TRBD1, 5 bases. Source material: naive CD4+ T cells sorted from blood. The subset denotes: CD45RA+ positively selected. DNA of the CDR3: TGTGCCAGCAGCATAGACAGACTCTCTGGAAACACCATATATTTT. Protein product: CASSIDRLSGNTIYF.